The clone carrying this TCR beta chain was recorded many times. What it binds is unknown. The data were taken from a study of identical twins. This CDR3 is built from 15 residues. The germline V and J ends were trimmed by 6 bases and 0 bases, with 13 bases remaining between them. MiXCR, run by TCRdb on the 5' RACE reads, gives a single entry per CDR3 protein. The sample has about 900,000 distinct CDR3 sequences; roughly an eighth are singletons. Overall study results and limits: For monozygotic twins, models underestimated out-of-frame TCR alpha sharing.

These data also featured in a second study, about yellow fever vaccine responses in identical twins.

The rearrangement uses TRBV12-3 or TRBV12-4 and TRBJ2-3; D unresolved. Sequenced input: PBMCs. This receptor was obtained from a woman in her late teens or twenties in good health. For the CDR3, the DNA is TGTGCCAGCAGAGGGTCCCCACGGAGCACAGATACGCAGTATTTT. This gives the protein CASRGSPRSTDTQYF.